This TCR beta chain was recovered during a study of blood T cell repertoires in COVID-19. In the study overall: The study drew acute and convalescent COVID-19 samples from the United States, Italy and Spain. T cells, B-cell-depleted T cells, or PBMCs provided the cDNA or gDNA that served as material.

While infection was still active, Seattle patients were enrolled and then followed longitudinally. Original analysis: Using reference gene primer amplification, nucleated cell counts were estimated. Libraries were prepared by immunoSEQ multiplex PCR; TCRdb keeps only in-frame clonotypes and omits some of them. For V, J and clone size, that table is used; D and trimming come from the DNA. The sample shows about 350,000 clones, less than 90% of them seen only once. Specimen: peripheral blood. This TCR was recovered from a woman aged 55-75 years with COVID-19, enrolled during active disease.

CDR3 sequence reads: CASSSRRGLMNTEAFF. CDR3 DNA: TGTGCCAGCAGTTCTAGGAGGGGACTTATGAACACTGAAGCTTTCTTT. The chain links TRBV5-4 to TRBJ1-1, with a tentative D call TRBD1 (5 bases). The germline V gene encodes CDR1 SGHNT and CDR2 YYREEE (reference sequence). This CDR3 region has 16 residues. Trimming cost V 5 bases and J 0 bases, with 17 bases left between them.